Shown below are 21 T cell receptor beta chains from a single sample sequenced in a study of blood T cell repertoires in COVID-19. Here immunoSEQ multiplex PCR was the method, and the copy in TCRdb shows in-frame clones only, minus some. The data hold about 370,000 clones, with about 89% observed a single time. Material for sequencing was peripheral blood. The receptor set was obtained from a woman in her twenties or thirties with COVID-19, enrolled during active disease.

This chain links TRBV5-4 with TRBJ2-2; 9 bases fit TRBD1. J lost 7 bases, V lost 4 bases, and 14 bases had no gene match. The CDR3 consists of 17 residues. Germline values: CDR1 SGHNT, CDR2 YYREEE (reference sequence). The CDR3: CASSPRIGTGKNGELFF. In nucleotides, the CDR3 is TGTGCCAGCAGCCCCCGTATCGGGACAGGGAAGAACGGGGAGCTGTTTTTT.

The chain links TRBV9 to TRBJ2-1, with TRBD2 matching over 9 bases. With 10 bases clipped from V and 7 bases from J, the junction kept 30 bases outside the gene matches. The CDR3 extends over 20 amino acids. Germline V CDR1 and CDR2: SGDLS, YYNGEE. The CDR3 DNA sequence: TGTGCCGCCTCTTCCCGCGGGACGTTCGATAGCGGGAGTGGTATAAATGAGCAGTTCTTC. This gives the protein CAASSRGTFDSGSGINEQFF.

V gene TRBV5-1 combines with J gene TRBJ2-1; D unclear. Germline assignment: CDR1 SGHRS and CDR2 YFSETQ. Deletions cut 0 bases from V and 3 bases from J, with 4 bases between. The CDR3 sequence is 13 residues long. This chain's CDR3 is CASSLGDYNEQFF. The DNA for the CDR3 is TGCGCCAGCAGCTTGGGAGACTACAATGAGCAGTTCTTC.

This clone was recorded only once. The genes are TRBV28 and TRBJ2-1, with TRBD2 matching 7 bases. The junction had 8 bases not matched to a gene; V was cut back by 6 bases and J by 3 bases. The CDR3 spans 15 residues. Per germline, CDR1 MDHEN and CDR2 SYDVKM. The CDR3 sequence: CASRTRELIYNEQFF. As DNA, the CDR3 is TGTGCCAGCAGAACGCGGGAGCTTATCTACAATGAGCAGTTCTTC.

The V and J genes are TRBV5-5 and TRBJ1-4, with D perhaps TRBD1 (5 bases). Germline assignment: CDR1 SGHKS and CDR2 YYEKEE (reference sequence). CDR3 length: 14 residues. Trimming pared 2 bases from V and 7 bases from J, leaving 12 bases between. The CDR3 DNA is TGTGCCAGCAGCTTCTCGCAGGGAGGTGAAAAACTGTTTTTT. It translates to CASSFSQGGEKLFF.

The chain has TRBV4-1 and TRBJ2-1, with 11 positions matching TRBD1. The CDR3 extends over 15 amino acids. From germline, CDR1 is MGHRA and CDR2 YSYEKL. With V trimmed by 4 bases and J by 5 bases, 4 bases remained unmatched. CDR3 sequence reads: CASSRGQGADNEQFF. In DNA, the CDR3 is TGCGCCAGCAGCCGAGGACAGGGGGCGGACAATGAGCAGTTCTTC.

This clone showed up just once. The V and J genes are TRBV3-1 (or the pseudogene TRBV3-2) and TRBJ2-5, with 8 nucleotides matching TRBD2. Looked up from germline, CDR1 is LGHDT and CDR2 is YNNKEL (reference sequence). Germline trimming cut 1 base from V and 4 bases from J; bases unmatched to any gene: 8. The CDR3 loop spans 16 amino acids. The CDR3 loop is CASSQASGGGGETQYF. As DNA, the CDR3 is TGTGCCAGCAGCCAAGCTTCCGGGGGGGGCGGAGAGACCCAGTACTTC.

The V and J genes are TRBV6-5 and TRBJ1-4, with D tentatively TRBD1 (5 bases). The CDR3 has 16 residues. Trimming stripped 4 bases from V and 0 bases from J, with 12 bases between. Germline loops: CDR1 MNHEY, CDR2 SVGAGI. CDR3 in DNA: TGTGCCAGCAGTTTGACAGTGGTAACAACTAATGAAAAACTGTTTTTT. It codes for CASSLTVVTTNEKLFF.

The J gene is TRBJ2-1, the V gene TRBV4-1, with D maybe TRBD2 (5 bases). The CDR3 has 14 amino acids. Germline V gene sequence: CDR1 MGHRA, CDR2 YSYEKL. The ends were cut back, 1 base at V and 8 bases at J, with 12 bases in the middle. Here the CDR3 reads CASSQGTPADEQFF. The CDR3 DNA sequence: TGCGCCAGCAGCCAAGGGACTCCCGCCGATGAGCAGTTCTTC.

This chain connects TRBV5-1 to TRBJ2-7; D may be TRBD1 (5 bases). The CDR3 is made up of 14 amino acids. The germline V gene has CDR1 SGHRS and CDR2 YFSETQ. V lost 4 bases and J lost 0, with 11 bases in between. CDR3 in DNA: TGCGCCAGCAGCCCCCGGACAAACTCCTACGAGCAGTACTTC. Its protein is CASSPRTNSYEQYF. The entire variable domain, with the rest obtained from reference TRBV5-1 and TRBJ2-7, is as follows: KAGVTQTPRYLIKTRGQQVTLSCSPISGHRSVSWYQQTPGQGLQFLFEYFSETQRNKGNFPGRFSGRQFSNSRSEMNVSTLELGDSALYLCASSPRTNSYEQYFGPGTRLTVT.

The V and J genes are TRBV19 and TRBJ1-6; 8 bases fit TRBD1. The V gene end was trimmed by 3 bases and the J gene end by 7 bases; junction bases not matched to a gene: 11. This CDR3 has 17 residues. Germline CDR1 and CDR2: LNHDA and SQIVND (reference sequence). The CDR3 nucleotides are TGTGCCAGTAGTATTGACCCGGACAGGGCGTGGAATTCACCCCTCCACTTT. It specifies CASSIDPDRAWNSPLHF.

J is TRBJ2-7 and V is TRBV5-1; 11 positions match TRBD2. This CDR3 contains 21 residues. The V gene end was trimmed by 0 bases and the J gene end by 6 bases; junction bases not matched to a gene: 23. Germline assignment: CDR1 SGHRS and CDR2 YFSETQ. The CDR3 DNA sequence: TGCGCCAGCAGCTTGGCCGGGGCAGGGGATAGCGGGAGGGCCGTAAGTGTCGAGCAGTACTTC. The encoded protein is CASSLAGAGDSGRAVSVEQYF.

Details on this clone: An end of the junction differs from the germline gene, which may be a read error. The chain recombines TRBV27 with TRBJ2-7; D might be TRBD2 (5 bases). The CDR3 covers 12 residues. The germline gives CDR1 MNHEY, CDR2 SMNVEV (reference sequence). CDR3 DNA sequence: TGTGCCAGCAGTCGCCGGGGTGGGGTGTTTGTCTTC. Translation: CASSRRGGVFVF.

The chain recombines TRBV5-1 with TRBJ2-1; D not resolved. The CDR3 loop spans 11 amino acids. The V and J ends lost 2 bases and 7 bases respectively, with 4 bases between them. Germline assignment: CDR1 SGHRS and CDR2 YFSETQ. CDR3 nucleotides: TGCGCCAGCAGCTTCGTTAATGAGCAGTTCTTC. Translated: CASSFVNEQFF.

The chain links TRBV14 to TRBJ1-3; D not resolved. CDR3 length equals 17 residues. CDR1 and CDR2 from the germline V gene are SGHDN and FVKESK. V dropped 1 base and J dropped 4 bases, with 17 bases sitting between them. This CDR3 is CASSQAGPTGMGNTIYF. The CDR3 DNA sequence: TGTGCCAGCAGCCAAGCTGGCCCGACGGGGATGGGAAACACCATATATTTT.

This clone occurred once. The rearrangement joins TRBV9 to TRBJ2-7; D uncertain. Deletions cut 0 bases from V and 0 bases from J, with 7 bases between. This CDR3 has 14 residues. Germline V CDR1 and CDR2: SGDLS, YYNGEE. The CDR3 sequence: CASSVATGSYEQYF. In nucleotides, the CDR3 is TGTGCCAGCAGCGTAGCTACCGGCTCCTACGAGCAGTACTTC.

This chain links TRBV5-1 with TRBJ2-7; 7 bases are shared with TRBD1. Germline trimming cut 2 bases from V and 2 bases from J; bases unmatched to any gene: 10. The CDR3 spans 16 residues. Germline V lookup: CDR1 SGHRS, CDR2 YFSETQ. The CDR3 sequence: CASSFRGGQRTYEQYF. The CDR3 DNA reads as TGCGCCAGCAGCTTCCGTGGGGGACAGAGAACCTACGAGCAGTACTTC.

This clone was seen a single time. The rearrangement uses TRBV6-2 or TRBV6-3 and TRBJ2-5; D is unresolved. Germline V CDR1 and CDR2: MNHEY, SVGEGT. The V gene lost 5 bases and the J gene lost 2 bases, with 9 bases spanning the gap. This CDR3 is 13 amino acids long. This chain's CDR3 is CASSLWPQETQYF. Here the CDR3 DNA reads TGTGCCAGCAGTCTCTGGCCACAAGAGACCCAGTACTTC.

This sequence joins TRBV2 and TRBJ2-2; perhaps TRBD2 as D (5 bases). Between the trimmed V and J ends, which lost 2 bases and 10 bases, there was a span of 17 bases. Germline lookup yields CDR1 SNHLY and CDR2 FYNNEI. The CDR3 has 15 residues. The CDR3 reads CASSEISGETVELFF. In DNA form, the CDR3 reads TGTGCCAGCAGTGAAATAAGCGGAGAAACTGTGGAGCTGTTTTTT.

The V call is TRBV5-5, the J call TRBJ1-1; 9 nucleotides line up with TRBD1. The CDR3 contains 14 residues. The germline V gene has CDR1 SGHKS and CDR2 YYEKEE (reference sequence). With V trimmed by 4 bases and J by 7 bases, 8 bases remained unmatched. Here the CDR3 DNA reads TGTGCCAGCAGCGCCGGGACAGGGCAAAGTGAAGCTTTCTTT. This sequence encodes CASSAGTGQSEAFF.

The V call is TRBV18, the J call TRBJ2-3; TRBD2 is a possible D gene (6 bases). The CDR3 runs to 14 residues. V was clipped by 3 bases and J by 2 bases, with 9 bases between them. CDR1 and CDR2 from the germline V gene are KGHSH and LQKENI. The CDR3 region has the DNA TGTGCCAGCTCACCCGCGGGGAACACAGATACGCAGTATTTT. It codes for CASSPAGNTDTQYF. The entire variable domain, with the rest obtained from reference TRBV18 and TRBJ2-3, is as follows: NAGVMQNPRHLVRRRGQEARLRCSPMKGHSHVYWYRQLPEEGLKFMVYLQKENIIDESGMPKERFSAEFPKEGPSILRIQQVVRGDSAAYFCASSPAGNTDTQYFGPGTRLTVL.